Below, one T cell receptor (beta chain) is given with its context. Which antigen it targets is not known. No much larger clone is present one base from it, and per-base qualities are unavailable. This specimen belongs to a study of control samples from healthy donors and cancer patients (dated by TCRdb to the early 2020s). The CDR1 and CDR2 encoded by the germline V gene are KGHDR and SFDVKD. The CDR3 sequence holds 14 residues, the cysteine and phenylalanine included. This entry keeps only the CDR3 DNA: 42 bases, framed from base 1. Compared with germline, V lacks 6 bases and J lacks 4 bases; bases without a gene match: 1. Library preparation used the immunoSEQ multiplex PCR assay. This immuneACCESS table, as held by TCRdb, lists in-frame sequences with V and J called but not all clones. Of the missing ones, under half trace to an unresolved V gene in checked studies; the others have no known cause. In this sample the table shows 77,000 or so clones, around 91% of which occur a single time. The ten largest make up more than 15% of the sample.

The chain is assembled from TRBV24-1 and TRBJ2-2; a stretch of 10 junction bases matches TRBD2. This clonotype was obtained from a man under 40 in good health. The sequenced material came from blood. The nucleotide sequence is TGTGCCACCAGTCTAGCGGGGGCCACCGGGGAGCTGTTTTTT. It translates to CATSLAGATGELFF.